This TCR beta chain stems from a study of blood T cell repertoires in COVID-19. Measured with immunoSEQ multiplex PCR; TCRdb has only the in-frame clones, and not every one. Of about 90,000 clones listed, 86% are singletons. The CDR3 is made up of 13 amino acids. Germline V CDR1 and CDR2: MDHEN, SYDVKM. V lost 6 bases, J lost 3 bases, and 4 bases stayed unmatched. This TCR was recovered from a man at least 80 years old with active or convalescent COVID-19. This rearrangement joins TRBV28 to TRBJ1-2; 7 bases agree with TRBD1. The specimen was peripheral blood. The CDR3 protein is CASSQTGYYGYTF. CDR3 DNA sequence: TGTGCCAGCAGCCAGACAGGGTACTATGGCTACACCTTC.